These 28 T cell receptor beta chains came from one sample sequenced in a study of human T cells and chemical hapten exposure. A single record per CDR3 protein comes from TCRdb applying MiXCR to the RACE reads. This table holds some 42,000 distinct CDR3 sequences, around 10% found once. Documented time point: patch test 2, 6 weeks after DPC sensitization. Treatment of the sample: therapeutic diphenylcyclopropenone sensitization with weekly scalp DPC. This specimen consisted of whole blood, obtained in connection with sensitization to the hapten diphenylcyclopropenone (DPC). The receptors shown here come from a woman aged 40 to 50 with alopecia areata. Some clones in this sample may be carry-over from other donors' samples.

The V and J genes are TRBV7-2 and TRBJ2-3; possibly TRBD1 for D (5 bases). The CDR3 covers 14 residues. The ends were cut back, 3 bases at V and 2 bases at J, with 9 bases in the middle. The germline V gene encodes CDR1 SGHTA and CDR2 FQGNSA. CDR3 sequence: CASSLGPLTDTQYF. The CDR3, as DNA: TGTGCCAGCAGCTTGGGGCCCCTCACAGATACGCAGTATTTT.

At least ten counts were recorded for this clonotype. V is TRBV11-2 and J is TRBJ2-7; 7 bases fit TRBD2. V lost 5 bases and J lost 7; bases outside the gene matches: 8. The CDR3 consists of 13 residues. Looked up from germline, CDR1 is SGHAT and CDR2 is FQNNGV. Here the CDR3 DNA reads TGTGCCAGCAGCAGCCACCCGGGGGGAGAGCAGTACTTC. Translating it yields CASSSHPGGEQYF.

This clonotype was counted ten times or more. The rearrangement links TRBV6-6 to TRBJ2-7; TRBD1 agrees at 10 bases. The CDR3 has 14 residues. J gave up 1 base and V 9 bases, and 6 bases lay outside the gene matches. Germline-derived CDR1 and CDR2 are MNHNY and SVGAGI (reference sequence). CDR3 sequence reads: CASKGTGDSYEQYF. CDR3 coding DNA: TGTGCCAGTAAGGGGACAGGGGATTCCTACGAGCAGTACTTC.

This clonotype was counted many times. The V gene is TRBV12-3 or TRBV12-4, the J gene TRBJ1-5, with D uncertain. V shed 2 bases and J shed 7 bases, with 9 bases lying between them. This CDR3 is 13 amino acids long. The CDR3 DNA reads TGTGCCAGCAGTTTACGGAGGGAACAGCCCCAGCATTTT. It translates to CASSLRREQPQHF.

The sample holds many counts of this clonotype. The chain recombines TRBV7-2 with TRBJ2-3, with 10 bases identical to TRBD2. The CDR3 is 17 residues long. The V gene's germline CDR1 is SGHTA and CDR2 FQGNSA. Trimming at V came to 5 bases and at J to 1 base, leaving 9 bases not matched to a gene. The CDR3 nucleotides read TGTGCCAGCAGCCCTTCTAGCGGGGGAGTCGGCACAGATACGCAGTATTTT. Its translation is CASSPSSGGVGTDTQYF.

Turning to this clonotype: This may stem from a read error, because a much larger clone lies one nucleotide away. The V and J genes are TRBV30 and TRBJ1-6; D gene ambiguous. The V end lost 4 bases, the J end lost 6 bases, and 10 bases lay between the germline ends. From germline, CDR1 is GTSNPN and CDR2 SVGIG (reference sequence). The CDR3 has 13 residues. CDR3 protein: CAWTTYCNSPLHF. CDR3 DNA: TGTGCCTGGACGACTTATTGTAATTCACCCCTCCACTTT.

This clonotype was observed at least ten times. The chain joins TRBV9 to TRBJ2-3; 7 bases match TRBD1. Germline V gene sequence: CDR1 SGDLS, CDR2 YYNGEE. The V gene end was trimmed by 1 base and the J gene end by 4 bases; junction bases not matched to a gene: 6. CDR3 length: 15 residues. CDR3 loop: CASSVSGTGADTQYF. For the CDR3, the DNA is TGTGCCAGCAGCGTATCAGGCACAGGGGCAGATACGCAGTATTTT.

This clonotype has just a few counts. The V call is TRBV14, the J call TRBJ1-2; D uncertain. V lost 1 base and J lost 4, with 7 bases in between. This CDR3 is 13 amino acids long. CDR1 is SGHDN, CDR2 FVKESK, per germline. CDR3 DNA: TGTGCCAGCAGCCAAGGGAACCTCTATGGCTACACCTTC. It encodes CASSQGNLYGYTF. The full variable domain, its missing parts supplied by reference TRBV14 and TRBJ1-2, is EAGVTQFPSHSVIEKGQTVTLRCDPISGHDNLYWYRRVMGKEIKFLLHFVKESKQDESGMPNNRFLAERTGGTYSTLKVQPAELEDSGVYFCASSQGNLYGYTFGSGTRLTVV.

This clonotype was observed many times. V usage is TRBV7-9 and J usage is TRBJ1-5; no clear D. CDR3 length equals 15 residues. From germline, CDR1 is SEHNR and CDR2 FQNEAQ (reference sequence). Trimming took off 4 bases at V and 0 bases at J, with 10 bases between the two ends. CDR3 nucleotides: TGTGCCAGCAGCTCCGACCCCTATAGCAATCAGCCCCAGCATTTT. Its protein is CASSSDPYSNQPQHF.

This clonotype has a count of ten or more. The J gene is TRBJ2-6, the V gene TRBV18, with unresolved D. The V and J ends lost 4 bases and 0 bases respectively, with 10 bases between them. This CDR3 is built from 16 residues. Per germline, CDR1 KGHSH and CDR2 LQKENI. The CDR3 sequence: CASSRMSGSGANVLTF. Written as DNA, the CDR3 is TGTGCCAGCTCACGGATGAGTGGCTCTGGGGCCAACGTCCTGACTTTC.

This clonotype has ten or more counts. This sequence joins TRBV2 and TRBJ1-2; maybe TRBD1 (6 bases). The CDR3 spans 13 residues. Deletions cut 4 bases from V and 4 bases from J, with 10 bases between. CDR1 and CDR2 (germline): SNHLY, FYNNEI. The CDR3 sequence: CASSATGVYGYTF. The CDR3 bases are TGTGCCAGCAGTGCGACAGGAGTCTATGGCTACACCTTC.

The table lists this clonotype with many counts. This chain links TRBV4-2 with TRBJ2-1; 9 positions agree with TRBD2. Per the germline V gene, CDR1 is LGHNA and CDR2 is YNFKEQ. V lost 2 bases to trimming and J lost 7 bases; unmatched junction nucleotides: 6. The CDR3 spans 15 residues. The CDR3 reads CASSQPGSGGNEQFF. In DNA form, the CDR3 reads TGTGCCAGCAGCCAACCTGGTAGCGGGGGTAATGAGCAGTTCTTC.

In this sample, this clonotype turned up many times. This sequence joins TRBV7-2 and TRBJ1-2, with a tentative D call TRBD1 (6 bases). CDR3 length: 15 residues. The germline CDR1 and CDR2 sequences are SGHTA and FQGNSA. With 5 bases removed from V and 5 bases from J, the gap between germline ends came to 18 bases. The CDR3 protein is CASSQTGATVYGYTF. The CDR3 nucleotides read TGTGCCAGCAGCCAGACAGGTGCCACCGTATATGGCTACACCTTC.

The chain employs TRBV20-1 and TRBJ1-5; TRBD1 aligns across 7 bases. Germline-derived CDR1 and CDR2 are DFQATT and SNEGSKA (reference sequence). V gave up 6 bases and J gave up 1 base; unmatched junction bases: 6. The CDR3 contains 14 residues. The CDR3: CSAQTGLSNQPQHF. Written as DNA, the CDR3 is TGCAGTGCGCAGACAGGGTTAAGCAATCAGCCCCAGCATTTT.

The chain employs TRBV20-1 and TRBJ1-1; no clear D. The CDR3 is made up of 16 amino acids. Looked up from germline, CDR1 is DFQATT and CDR2 is SNEGSKA (reference sequence). The V end lost 0 bases, the J end lost 3 bases, and 17 bases lay between the germline ends. The CDR3 reads CSARDWNGERDTEAFF. Here the CDR3 DNA reads TGCAGTGCTAGAGATTGGAACGGCGAGAGGGACACTGAAGCTTTCTTT.

This clonotype came up many times. The rearrangement links TRBV11-1 to TRBJ1-3; D might be TRBD1 (5 bases). The CDR3 length is 16 residues. V was trimmed by 4 bases and J by 7 bases, leaving 20 bases between them. Germline V gene sequence: CDR1 SGHAT, CDR2 FQDESV (reference sequence). CDR3 sequence reads: CASSSPAGTVTNTIYF. CDR3 DNA: TGTGCCAGCAGCTCCCCCGCGGGGACCGTGACGAACACCATATATTTT. Drawing the rest from reference TRBV11-1 and TRBJ1-3, the complete variable domain is EAEVAQSPRYKITEKSQAVAFWCDPISGHATLYWYRQILGQGPELLVQFQDESVVDDSQLPKDRFSAERLKGVDSTLKIQPAELGDSAMYLCASSSPAGTVTNTIYFGEGSWLTVV.

The table lists this clonotype with many counts. V is TRBV7-8 and J is TRBJ2-1, with TRBD2 as a possible D gene (5 bases). The V end lost 5 bases, the J end lost 8 bases, and 19 bases lay between the germline ends. The CDR3 is 15 amino acids. Germline lookup yields CDR1 SGHVS and CDR2 FQNEAQ. This CDR3 is CASSPLRASRDEQFF. The CDR3 coding sequence is TGTGCCAGCAGCCCCCTCCGCGCGTCGCGGGATGAGCAGTTCTTC.

This clonotype was seen repeatedly, ten times or more. This sequence joins TRBV12-3 or TRBV12-4 and TRBJ2-1; D not certain. This CDR3 has 13 residues. Trimming cost V 7 bases and J 5 bases, with 12 bases left between them. The CDR3 DNA sequence: TGTGCCAGCACCAGATTGGGGAACAATGAGCAGTTCTTC. As protein: CASTRLGNNEQFF.

In this sample, this clonotype turned up many times. The CDR3 is CATSRGAEAYNEQFF. CDR3 nucleotides: TGTGCCACCAGCAGAGGGGCAGAAGCTTACAATGAGCAGTTCTTC. The chain couples TRBV15 to TRBJ2-1; D is uncertain. The length of the CDR3 is 15 residues. V was trimmed by 1 base and J by 4 bases, leaving 11 bases between them. Germline CDR1 is LNHNV and CDR2 is YYDKDF (reference sequence).

This clonotype was seen at least ten times. This chain uses TRBV5-1 with TRBJ2-1; tentatively, D is TRBD2 (6 bases). Germline lookup yields CDR1 SGHRS and CDR2 YFSETQ. The CDR3 sequence is 15 residues long. Trimming cost V 3 bases and J 3 bases, with 13 bases left between them. The CDR3 DNA sequence: TGCGCCAGCAGCTACCTGAGGCGGGACTACAATGAGCAGTTCTTC. This translates into CASSYLRRDYNEQFF.

This clonotype showed up just a few times. The chain joins TRBV19 to TRBJ1-2; no reliable D call. Trimming pared 9 bases from V and 7 bases from J, leaving 24 bases between. In germline, CDR1 is LNHDA, CDR2 SQIVND (reference sequence). The CDR3 covers 15 residues. The CDR3 reads CASLTAAESRGGYTF. The CDR3 region has the DNA TGTGCCAGCCTCACGGCGGCTGAATCCAGAGGTGGCTACACCTTC.

This clonotype was detected ten times or more. This chain uses TRBV7-9 with TRBJ1-1; D call uncertain. Trimming shortened V by 1 base and J by 4 bases, and 16 bases separated the two germline ends. Germline assignment: CDR1 SEHNR and CDR2 FQNEAQ (reference sequence). This CDR3 has 16 amino acids. The CDR3 loop reads CASSLGLIEDGTEAFF. The CDR3 DNA reads TGTGCCAGCAGCTTAGGGTTGATTGAGGACGGCACTGAAGCTTTCTTT.

The gene calls are TRBV18 and TRBJ2-1; 9 bases are shared with TRBD1. With V trimmed by 2 bases and J by 7 bases, 12 bases remained unmatched. From germline, CDR1 is KGHSH and CDR2 LQKENI. The CDR3 has 17 amino acids. Here the CDR3 DNA reads TGTGCCAGCTCACCAATGCCCGGGACAGGGCTGGATAATGAGCAGTTCTTC. It yields the protein CASSPMPGTGLDNEQFF.

This clonotype was seen many times. The chain couples TRBV7-9 to TRBJ2-3, with TRBD1 matching 8 bases. This CDR3 region has 15 residues. The germline V gene encodes CDR1 SEHNR and CDR2 FQNEAQ (reference sequence). With 4 bases clipped from V and 2 bases from J, the junction kept 5 bases outside the gene matches. CDR3 residues: CASSSGQAFTDTQYF. The CDR3 nucleotides read TGTGCCAGCAGCTCGGGACAGGCATTCACAGATACGCAGTATTTT.

The V call is TRBV28, the J call TRBJ2-3, with D possibly matching TRBD1 (5 bases). The germline CDR1 and CDR2 sequences are MDHEN and SYDVKM. With 7 bases removed from V and 4 bases from J, the gap between germline ends came to 21 bases. The CDR3 length is 16 residues. The CDR3 spells CASIPQGGRVPDTQYF. CDR3 coding DNA: TGTGCCAGCATCCCCCAGGGTGGCAGGGTCCCAGATACGCAGTATTTT.

This clonotype was counted ten times or more. The chain has TRBV27 and TRBJ2-7; D gene ambiguous. The ends were cut back, 3 bases at V and 2 bases at J, with 11 bases in the middle. The CDR3 extends over 14 amino acids. Germline lookup yields CDR1 MNHEY and CDR2 SMNVEV (reference sequence). The CDR3 sequence is CASSFDPGPYEQYF. Here the CDR3 DNA reads TGTGCCAGCAGTTTTGATCCCGGACCCTACGAGCAGTACTTC.

Ten or more counts support this clonotype. The chain links TRBV25-1 to TRBJ2-7; 7 bases agree with TRBD1. Trimming at V came to 4 bases and at J to 6 bases, leaving 9 bases not matched to a gene. The germline V gene has CDR1 MGHDK and CDR2 SYGVNS. The CDR3 loop spans 14 amino acids. CDR3 coding DNA: TGTGCCAGCAGTGTTTCGACAGGGCGAGGCGAGCAGTACTTC. It codes for CASSVSTGRGEQYF.

This clonotype was seen repeatedly, ten times or more. V usage is TRBV5-1 and J usage is TRBJ1-6, with TRBD1 as a possible D gene (6 bases). Trimming cost V 7 bases and J 0 bases, with 14 bases left between them. Germline CDR1 reads SGHRS; CDR2 reads YFSETQ. This CDR3 comprises 16 residues. This chain's CDR3 is CASGETGSSYNSPLHF. The CDR3 region has the DNA TGCGCCAGCGGCGAGACAGGCAGCTCCTATAATTCACCCCTCCACTTT.